This record concerns one T cell receptor (beta chain) sequence. Its antigen remains unidentified. The data derive from a study of T cell responses to AZD1222 COVID-19 vaccine. Study-level results: Researchers report vaccine-associated CD4 TCRs spanning spike, with dominance at 160-218 and 743-854. Most donors were white British and more were female, and clonal diversity was possibly underestimated. Recipients of AZD1222 seropositive at baseline numbered only 6 or 7.

J gave up 0 bases and V 1 base, and 2 bases lay outside the gene matches. Per the germline V gene, CDR1 is SGHNT and CDR2 is YENEEA. The CDR3 spans 17 residues. TCRdb's table, derived via immunoSEQ multiplex PCR, lists solely in-frame clones and lacks some. Of about 25,000 clones in the sample, roughly 87% were seen once. The V and J genes are TRBV11-3 and TRBJ2-3; 12 bases are a match to TRBD2. Sequencing was performed on peripheral blood, taken 28 days after the second AZD1222 dose. The receptor's source is an adult who received the AZD1222 COVID-19 vaccine. The CDR3 coding sequence is TGTGCCAGCAGCTTAGGACTAGCGGGAGCTAGCACAGATACGCAGTATTTT. Protein: CASSLGLAGASTDTQYF.